The clone carrying this T cell receptor (beta chain) was found a few times. The antigen is unknown. The entry originates in a study of T-cell reconstitution after alpha-beta-depleted transplantation in children. Notes on the study in general: Diversity and T-cell counts at one year after transplant derived mostly from new T cells. After transplant, at about two months, alpha-beta T cells were reportedly derived from several hundred expanded graft clones. Surviving thymic progenitors and recipient T cells were the source of high TCRbeta diversity at day 60 in some patients.

Preparation of the TCRbeta library used unique molecular identifiers. In TCRdb, the PCR reads were re-called with MiXCR into one record per CDR3 protein. The data hold around 440,000 distinct CDR3 sequences, with roughly a tenth observed a single time. This CDR3 is built from 15 residues. Per the germline V gene, CDR1 is SGHVS and CDR2 is FQNEAQ. The V and J ends lost 5 bases and 3 bases, in that order; junction bases with no gene match: 10. The chain is built from TRBV7-8 and TRBJ2-7; 7 bases agree with TRBD1. This clonotype was obtained from a child aged 2-15 years with inherited bone marrow failure, due to receive a stem cell transplant. Here the sequenced sample was PBMCs, taken before TCRalphabeta/CD19-depleted stem cell transplant. The chain's CDR3 is CASSKQTGVFYEQYF. The CDR3, as DNA: TGTGCCAGCAGCAAGCAAACAGGGGTTTTCTACGAGCAGTACTTC.